The 27 T cell receptor beta chains below all came from one sample that was sequenced in a study of preoperative IRX-2 immunotherapy in early breast cancer. Libraries were prepared by immunoSEQ multiplex PCR; TCRdb keeps only in-frame clonotypes and omits some of them. The repertoire holds roughly 99,000 clones, with 75% to 90% as singletons. Treatment: preoperative locoregional IRX-2 cytokine immunotherapy. Sequenced here: tumor tissue, sampled after IRX-2 immunotherapy. The receptor set was obtained from a human donor with breast cancer.

The CDR3 sequence is CASTKDRQTNTEAFF. The CDR3 region has the DNA TGTGCCAGCACCAAAGATCGGCAGACTAACACTGAAGCTTTCTTT. The chain is built from TRBV6-8 and TRBJ1-1; the D is unclear. Between the trimmed V and J ends, which lost 7 bases and 2 bases, there was a span of 17 bases. CDR3 length equals 15 residues. CDR1 and CDR2 (germline): MNHGY, SAAAGT.

V usage is TRBV14 and J usage is TRBJ2-1; 13 nucleotides line up with TRBD2. Germline V gene sequence: CDR1 SGHDN, CDR2 FVKESK. This CDR3 region has 13 residues. V shed 1 base and J 12 bases; nucleotides not matched to a gene: 0. DNA for the CDR3: TGTGCCAGCAGCCAAGGACTAGCGGGGGGGCAGTTCTTC. It specifies CASSQGLAGGQFF.

This chain joins TRBV6-8 and TRBJ2-1, with D tentatively TRBD2 (5 bases). Germline CDR1 and CDR2: MNHGY and SAAAGT. The CDR3 spans 16 residues. V was pared by 7 bases and J by 9 bases, with 25 bases between. DNA for the CDR3: TGTGCCAGCACCCGGGGTTTTGGTAGCTCCCGGAGTGAGCAGTTCTTC. This encodes CASTRGFGSSRSEQFF.

The chain employs TRBV15 and TRBJ1-3; 9 bases match TRBD1. CDR3 length: 16 amino acids. V shed 1 base and J 4 bases; nucleotides not matched to a gene: 5. Germline-derived CDR1 and CDR2 are LNHNV and YYDKDF (reference sequence). The CDR3 region has the DNA TGTGCCACCAGCAGAGCAAACAGGGGGCTAGGAAACACCATATATTTT. This sequence encodes CATSRANRGLGNTIYF. Drawing the rest from reference TRBV15 and TRBJ1-3, the complete variable domain is DAMVIQNPRYQVTQFGKPVTLSCSQTLNHNVMYWYQQKSSQAPKLLFHYYDKDFNNEADTPDNFQSRRPNTSFCFLDIRSPGLGDTAMYLCATSRANRGLGNTIYFGEGSWLTVV.

V is TRBV28 and J is TRBJ2-1; 8 bases match TRBD1. The CDR3 is 14 residues long. Losses at the gene ends were 5 bases for V and 9 bases for J; bases not matched to a gene: 9. Germline V gene lookup returns CDR1 MDHEN and CDR2 SYDVKM. CDR3 protein: CASSPGSGGREQFF. The CDR3 coding sequence is TGTGCCAGCAGTCCGGGGTCAGGGGGCCGTGAGCAGTTCTTC. Looking up the rest from reference TRBV28 and TRBJ2-1 gives the full variable domain: DVKVTQSSRYLVKRTGEKVFLECVQDMDHENMFWYRQDPGLGLRLIYFSYDVKMKEKGDIPEGYSVSREKKERFSLILESASTNQTSMYLCASSPGSGGREQFFGPGTRLTVL.

The V call is TRBV18, the J call TRBJ2-2; either TRBD1 or TRBD2 may fit D (5 bases each). The ends were cut back, 3 bases at V and 6 bases at J, with 11 bases in the middle. Germline values: CDR1 KGHSH, CDR2 LQKENI. The CDR3 totals 14 residues. CDR3 residues: CASSPKGSPGELFF. As DNA, the CDR3 is TGTGCCAGCTCACCCAAGGGGAGCCCCGGGGAGCTGTTTTTT.

In its sample, this clone was seen once. The gene calls are TRBV19 and TRBJ1-5; possibly TRBD1 for D (5 bases). V lost 4 bases to trimming and J lost 0 bases, with 13 bases between them. The CDR3 contains 16 residues. Germline CDR1 is LNHDA and CDR2 is SQIVND (reference sequence). The CDR3 loop is CASSTGATYSNQPQHF. The CDR3 bases are TGTGCCAGTAGTACTGGGGCTACGTATAGCAATCAGCCCCAGCATTTT.

This rearrangement joins TRBV28 to TRBJ2-7; D is possibly TRBD1 (6 bases). V was cut by 3 bases and J by 4 bases, with 10 bases left in between. The CDR3 sequence is 13 residues long. Looked up from germline, CDR1 is MDHEN and CDR2 is SYDVKM. The CDR3 sequence is CASSLQGSYEQYF. CDR3 bases: TGTGCCAGCAGTTTGCAGGGGTCGTACGAGCAGTACTTC. The variable domain in full, with the rest retrieved from reference TRBV28 and TRBJ2-7, is DVKVTQSSRYLVKRTGEKVFLECVQDMDHENMFWYRQDPGLGLRLIYFSYDVKMKEKGDIPEGYSVSREKKERFSLILESASTNQTSMYLCASSLQGSYEQYFGPGTRLTVT.

This sequence joins TRBV6-7 and TRBJ1-2; unclear D gene. TRBV6-7 is an open reading frame, and its role is uncertain. The V end lost 5 bases, the J end lost 4 bases, and 14 bases lay between the germline ends. The CDR3 loop spans 14 amino acids. The CDR3 DNA reads as TGTGCCAGCAGTGAACGTAGGGAGGGCTATGGCTACACCTTC. It yields the protein CASSERREGYGYTF.

The chain is built from TRBV4-1 and TRBJ1-2; D is uncertain. Germline values: CDR1 MGHRA, CDR2 YSYEKL. This CDR3 region has 14 residues. V was trimmed by 0 bases and J by 4 bases, leaving 9 bases between them. The CDR3 loop reads CASSQEEAGYGYTF. The CDR3 DNA sequence: TGCGCCAGCAGCCAAGAGGAGGCAGGCTATGGCTACACCTTC.

The chain joins TRBV6-8 to TRBJ1-1, with D unclear. V lost 5 bases and J lost 1, with 11 bases in between. Germline V gene data show CDR1 as MNHGY and CDR2 as SAAAGT. The length of the CDR3 is 14 residues. CDR3 sequence (DNA): TGTGCCAGCAGTCCTGGGCCGGGGAACACTGAAGCTTTCTTT. Amino acid sequence: CASSPGPGNTEAFF.

This clone was detected only a few times. The CDR3 is CASSLPYYRGTYEQYF. For the CDR3, the DNA is TGTGCCAGCAGTCTCCCGTATTATCGGGGCACCTACGAGCAGTACTTC. The chain is built from TRBV28 and TRBJ2-7, with D perhaps assigned TRBD1 or TRBD2 (5 bases each). The V gene lost 5 bases and the J gene lost 2 bases, with 19 bases spanning the gap. The CDR3 totals 16 residues. CDR1 is MDHEN and CDR2 is SYDVKM in the germline V gene.

This clone turned up a few times. The J gene is TRBJ2-7, the V gene TRBV28, with TRBD2 matching 9 bases. V was pared by 7 bases and J by 5 bases, with 9 bases of the junction left unmatched. The CDR3 extends over 14 amino acids. Germline assignment: CDR1 MDHEN and CDR2 SYDVKM. CDR3 amino acids: CASTVLAGVNEQYF. The CDR3, as DNA: TGTGCCAGCACCGTCTTAGCGGGAGTCAACGAGCAGTACTTC.

The CDR3 here is CASRAGKHTGGEKLFF. Written as DNA, the CDR3 is TGTGCCAGCAGGGCAGGAAAACATACAGGGGGAGAAAAACTGTTTTTT. J is TRBJ1-4 and V is TRBV6-8; the match to TRBD1 covers 8 bases. The ends lost 6 bases at V and 8 bases at J; junction bases unmatched: 14. The CDR3 loop spans 16 amino acids. The germline V gene encodes CDR1 MNHGY and CDR2 SAAAGT.

The chain has TRBV19 and TRBJ1-1; no firm D call. From germline, CDR1 is LNHDA and CDR2 SQIVND (reference sequence). The CDR3 runs to 14 residues. With 5 bases removed from V and 6 bases from J, the gap between germline ends came to 16 bases. CDR3 in DNA: TGTGCCAGTAGTTTTAGGGTGTCTTACGCTGAAGCTTTCTTT. The encoded protein is CASSFRVSYAEAFF.

The gene calls are TRBV30 and TRBJ1-4; weak D call: TRBD1 (5 bases). Germline assignment: CDR1 GTSNPN and CDR2 SVGIG (reference sequence). Trimming stripped 1 base from V and 4 bases from J, with 13 bases between. This CDR3 contains 15 residues. CDR3 sequence (DNA): TGTGCCTGGAGTGAACTACAGGCCGGTAATGAAAAACTGTTTTTT. Its protein product is CAWSELQAGNEKLFF.

J is TRBJ2-7 and V is TRBV6-4; no firm D call. This CDR3 is built from 12 residues. With 7 bases removed from V and 2 bases from J, the gap between germline ends came to 9 bases. Germline V gene lookup returns CDR1 MRHNA and CDR2 SNTAGT. In nucleotides, the CDR3 is TGTGCCAGCACCTCCCGGGCCTACGAGCAGTACTTC. It translates to CASTSRAYEQYF.

The CDR3 reads CSVLTPAQGEGYTF. DNA of the CDR3: TGCAGCGTTCTAACCCCGGCGCAGGGTGAGGGCTACACCTTC. The chain uses TRBV29-1 and TRBJ1-2; D may be TRBD1 (5 bases). Per the germline V gene, CDR1 is SQVTM and CDR2 is ANQGSEA. Deletions cut 5 bases from V and 8 bases from J, with 21 bases between. The length of the CDR3 is 14 residues. Supplemented by reference TRBV29-1 and TRBJ1-2, the full variable domain reads SAVISQKPSRDICQRGTSLTIQCQVDSQVTMMFWYRQQPGQSLTLIATANQGSEATYESGFVIDKFPISRPNLTFSTLTVSNMSPEDSSIYLCSVLTPAQGEGYTFGSGTRLTVV.

The chain couples TRBV11-3 to TRBJ1-3, with 7 bases aligning to TRBD1. V was clipped by 5 bases and J by 6 bases; unmatched bases: 7. The CDR3 sequence is 14 residues long. The V gene's germline CDR1 is SGHNT and CDR2 YENEEA. CDR3 coding DNA: TGTGCCAGCAGCCCCGTCGACAGGGCAAACACCATATATTTT. It specifies CASSPVDRANTIYF.

This chain links TRBV6-8 with TRBJ1-1, with TRBD1 as a possible D gene (5 bases). This CDR3 contains 14 residues. The germline V gene has CDR1 MNHGY and CDR2 SAAAGT. V shed 7 bases and J shed 1 base, with 13 bases lying between them. CDR3 residues: CASTRSGGNTEAFF. DNA for the CDR3: TGTGCCAGCACTCGCTCTGGGGGGAACACTGAAGCTTTCTTT.

Only one count was recorded for this clone. V and J are TRBV5-1 and TRBJ2-7, with TRBD1 identical over 7 bases. This CDR3 spans 15 amino acids. The V and J ends lost 4 bases and 1 base, in that order; junction bases with no gene match: 8. Germline V gene sequence: CDR1 SGHRS, CDR2 YFSETQ. CDR3 region: CASSILPGQSYEQYF. The CDR3, as DNA: TGCGCCAGCAGCATCTTACCGGGACAGTCCTACGAGCAGTACTTC.

The chain links TRBV5-1 to TRBJ2-7; the match to TRBD1 covers 7 bases. Germline V lookup: CDR1 SGHRS, CDR2 YFSETQ. Trimming cost V 0 bases and J 1 base; bases outside gene matches: 1. The CDR3 sequence is 14 residues long. The CDR3 spells CASSLEDRSYEQYF. The CDR3 region has the DNA TGCGCCAGCAGCTTGGAGGACAGGTCCTACGAGCAGTACTTC. The full variable domain, rest sourced from reference TRBV5-1 and TRBJ2-7, is KAGVTQTPRYLIKTRGQQVTLSCSPISGHRSVSWYQQTPGQGLQFLFEYFSETQRNKGNFPGRFSGRQFSNSRSEMNVSTLELGDSALYLCASSLEDRSYEQYFGPGTRLTVT.

J is TRBJ1-2 and V is TRBV28; D gene ambiguous. V was shortened by 6 bases and J by 5 bases, with 10 bases between the two germline ends. The CDR3 is 12 residues long. The germline gives CDR1 MDHEN, CDR2 SYDVKM. Here the CDR3 reads CASSPTAYGYTF. Here the CDR3 DNA reads TGTGCCAGCAGCCCGACTGCGTATGGCTACACCTTC.

The V and J genes are TRBV6-8 and TRBJ2-7; 9 positions agree with TRBD1. Germline V gives CDR1 MNHGY, CDR2 SAAAGT. The CDR3 length is 16 residues. Losses at the gene ends were 6 bases for V and 1 base for J; bases not matched to a gene: 10. The CDR3 bases are TGTGCCAGCAGCGACATTTCCGGGACAGGGTCCTACGAGCAGTACTTC. Translation: CASSDISGTGSYEQYF.

The chain employs TRBV12-5 and TRBJ2-7, with D possibly matching TRBD2 (5 bases). The germline CDR1 and CDR2 sequences are LGHNT and FRNRAP. The CDR3 runs 13 residues. The CDR3 loop is CASRPGSSYEQYF. The DNA of the CDR3 is TGTGCCAGTCGTCCGGGGAGCTCCTACGAGCAGTACTTC.

The rearrangement uses TRBV5-1 and TRBJ1-2; 7 bases agree with TRBD1. CDR1 and CDR2 from the germline V gene are SGHRS and YFSETQ. CDR3 length: 16 residues. V lost 1 base to trimming and J lost 8 bases; unmatched junction nucleotides: 14. CDR3 sequence (DNA): TGCGCCAGCAGCTTGACCCGACAGGGCCCAGGGGACGGCTACACCTTC. This sequence encodes CASSLTRQGPGDGYTF. Using reference TRBV5-1 and TRBJ1-2 for the parts outside the CDR3, the full variable domain is KAGVTQTPRYLIKTRGQQVTLSCSPISGHRSVSWYQQTPGQGLQFLFEYFSETQRNKGNFPGRFSGRQFSNSRSEMNVSTLELGDSALYLCASSLTRQGPGDGYTFGSGTRLTVV.

This chain uses TRBV28 with TRBJ1-2; maybe TRBD1 (6 bases). Germline values: CDR1 MDHEN, CDR2 SYDVKM. The CDR3 sequence is 15 residues long. Trimming took 1 base from V and 3 from J, leaving 12 bases between them. The CDR3 region is CASSLSGGRYYGYTF. CDR3 sequence (DNA): TGTGCCAGCAGTTTATCTGGGGGCAGGTACTATGGCTACACCTTC.